Below, one T cell receptor (beta chain) is given with its context. This clone was counted once. Its antigen has not been determined. It has no much larger one-base neighbor in the sample; base qualities were not kept. Intraepithelial and lamina propria lymphocytes were isolated from graft specimens using dithiothreitol, EDTA incubations and collagenase D digestion. Serial intestinal graft biopsy specimens collected up to 600 days after transplant underwent bulk TCR-beta sequencing. The data belong to a study of graft-versus-host responses after intestinal transplantation (dated by TCRdb to the early 2020s). Broadly, across the study: Recipients received multivisceral, liver-intestinal, or isolated intestinal transplants. Anti-thymocyte globulin induction was given to all recipients, followed by maintenance tacrolimus and steroids for two to four years. Bulk TCR-beta CDR3 sequencing was used to track graft-versus-host and host-versus-graft alloreactive T cell clones in the graft, circulation and bone marrow after intestinal transplantation. To identify alloreactive clones, pre-transplant mixed lymphocyte reaction products were sequenced and compared with unstimulated pre-transplant donor and recipient T cells. The cohort enrolled 20 to 25 intestinal transplant recipients including one retransplant, and 3 patients lacking pretransplant specimens were excluded. Donor T cell macrochimerism was defined as a peak of at least 4% donor T cells among recipient peripheral blood mononuclear cells. Instead of going to the commercial service, samples from a few later patients were sequenced in-house on an Illumina MiSeq and processed with MiXCR.

Beyond this particular receptor, the publication reports: The relatively low number and heterogeneity of intestinal transplant patients limited the conclusions. Early after transplant, peak levels of circulating GvH clones were found to be associated with declines in HvG clones. In the allografts of patients with donor T cell macrochimerism, GvH to HvG T cell clonal ratios were high. GvH clones were detected in recipient bone marrow, and some of these GvH clones were observed earlier in ileal mucosa or blood, consistent with an intestinal mucosal origin.

Measured from the cysteine to the phenylalanine, the CDR3 is 14 residues long. The sequence is cut down to CDR3 DNA, 42 bases in frame from base 1. CDR1 SGHAT and CDR2 FQNNGV were looked up in the germline V gene. Trimming takes 3 bases from V and 0 bases from J, and the germline ends sit 6 bases apart. Library construction relied on the immunoSEQ multiplex PCR assay. High-throughput TCR-beta CDR3 sequencing of genomic DNA from most patients was performed by Adaptive Biotechnologies. The published analysis was carried out like this. TCR sequencing data were retrieved from Adaptive's ImmunoSEQ software for more than 15 patients, whereas three other patients were processed with MiXCR and VDJtools. CDR3 nucleotide sequences shared by donor and recipient were removed because the origin of these sequences could not be assigned. At least 2-fold expansion over unstimulated cells and a minimum CFSE-low frequency of 0.002% (template counts) or 0.001% (read counts) were required for clones to be classified as alloreactive. A clone was considered mappable if detected in the sequenced pre-transplant spleen, lymph node, or MLR CFSE-low populations of the donor or recipient. The cumulative frequency of alloreactive clones was calculated as a percentage of all sequences, weighted by copy number. What TCRdb holds here is the immuneACCESS table cut down to in-frame rearrangements. Part of the clones is not present; checked against another copy, under half of the missing clones reflect an unresolved V gene, and the others are unexplained. V, J and clone size reflect that table, while D and trimming were determined from the DNA. This sample is represented by some 15,000 clones; 67% of them were singletons. Around 10% of the sample is taken by the ten largest.

Specimen: ileum tissue, collected around 730 days after intestinal transplantation. The clonotype originates from a human patient who received an intestinal transplant, so some T cells may come from the graft donor. The chain couples TRBV11-2 to TRBJ1-3; possibly the D gene is TRBD1, per 5 matching bases. The CDR3 protein is CASSLTVSGNTIYF. The DNA sequence reads TGTGCCAGCAGCTTGACAGTCTCTGGAAACACCATATATTTT.